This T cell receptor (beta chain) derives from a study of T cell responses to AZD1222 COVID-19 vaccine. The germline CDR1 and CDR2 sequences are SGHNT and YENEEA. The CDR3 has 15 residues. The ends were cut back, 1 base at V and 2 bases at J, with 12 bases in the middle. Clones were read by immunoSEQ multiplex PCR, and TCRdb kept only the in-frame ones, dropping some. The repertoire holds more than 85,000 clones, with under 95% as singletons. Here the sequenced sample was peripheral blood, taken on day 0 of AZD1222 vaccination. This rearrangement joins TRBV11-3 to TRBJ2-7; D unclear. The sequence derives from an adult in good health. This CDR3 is CASSLGVSVTYEQYF. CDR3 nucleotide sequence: TGTGCCAGCAGCTTAGGCGTGAGTGTTACCTACGAGCAGTACTTC.